One and the same sample provided the 6 T cell receptor beta chains below, sequenced in a study of T cells in Graves' hyperthyroidism and ophthalmopathy. It was RNA transcripts that yielded the amplified TCR beta CDR3 regions. The TCR CDR3 was amplified in a first-round RT-PCR using the HTBI primer set. MiXCR, applied by TCRdb to the multiplex PCR reads, yields one record per CDR3 protein. The data contain more than 500,000 distinct CDR3 sequences, 40% to 50% of them singletons. Sample: peripheral blood or thyroid tissue (not recorded which). These receptors were taken from an adult woman with Graves' disease, either hyperthyroidism or ophthalmopathy (not recorded which).

There are many counts of this clonotype. This chain uses TRBV7-9 with TRBJ1-2; unclear D gene. The CDR3 extends over 14 amino acids. With 6 bases removed from V and 6 bases from J, the gap between germline ends came to 17 bases. The germline gives CDR1 SEHNR, CDR2 FQNEAQ (reference sequence). The DNA for the CDR3 is TGTGCCAGCAGTTTCTGGCCACAACCTCATGGCTACACCTTC. This gives the protein CASSFWPQPHGYTF.

J is TRBJ2-5 and V is TRBV5-1; D gene uncertain. The CDR3 extends over 14 amino acids. Germline V gene data show CDR1 as SGHRS and CDR2 as YFSETQ. V was clipped by 0 bases and J by 5 bases, with 11 bases between them. The CDR3: CASSLAGSMETQYF. The CDR3 DNA sequence: TGCGCCAGCAGCTTGGCCGGCAGTATGGAGACCCAGTACTTC.

CDR3 sequence (DNA): TGTGCCTGGACCGGACAGGAGAATCAGCCCCAGCATTTT. Translating it yields CAWTGQENQPQHF. V and J are TRBV30 and TRBJ1-5, with 7 bases that match TRBD1. The germline V gene has CDR1 GTSNPN and CDR2 SVGIG (reference sequence). V gave up 4 bases and J gave up 4 bases; unmatched junction bases: 4. This CDR3 comprises 13 residues.

This clonotype was seen repeatedly, ten times or more. V gene TRBV20-1 combines with J gene TRBJ1-6; tentative D call: TRBD1 (5 bases). Trimming left V 2 bases short and J 1 base short, with 15 bases between. The CDR3 has 17 amino acids. Per germline, CDR1 DFQATT and CDR2 SNEGSKA (reference sequence). In DNA form, the CDR3 reads TGCAGTGCTAGATCCTTCCAGAGGGGATCCTATAATTCACCCCTCCACTTT. Protein sequence: CSARSFQRGSYNSPLHF.

Written as DNA, the CDR3 is TGCAGCGTCGCCGGACAGGTTCAAGAGACCCAGTACTTC. Its protein product is CSVAGQVQETQYF. J is TRBJ2-5 and V is TRBV29-1, with 7 bases lining up with TRBD1. V gave up 6 bases and J gave up 2 bases; unmatched junction bases: 6. The CDR3 has 13 amino acids. Looked up from germline, CDR1 is SQVTM and CDR2 is ANQGSEA.

This clonotype has more than one count but fewer than ten. The chain employs TRBV5-1 and TRBJ1-3; no firm D call. V was pared by 0 bases and J by 2 bases, with 3 bases between. The CDR3 has 13 amino acids. In germline, CDR1 is SGHRS, CDR2 YFSETQ. CDR3 region: CASSLDPGNTIYF. In DNA, the CDR3 is TGCGCCAGCAGCTTGGATCCTGGAAACACCATATATTTT.